What follows are 28 T cell receptor beta chains derived from one specimen sequenced in a study of T cells expressing NK-cell markers. For each CDR3 protein, TCRdb gives one entry from its re-call of the 5' RACE reads, without DNA. The ten top clones account for 7.3%, within a sample of roughly 420,000 distinct CDR3 sequences. Sequencing was performed on blood T cells: a sorted CD56 or NKG2C T cell subset, CD4+ or CD8+ T cells, or bulk PBMC T cells (not recorded which). The receptors originated from a woman between 18 and 69 years old in good health.

J is TRBJ2-1 and V is TRBV12-3 or TRBV12-4; TCRdb proposes TRBD2, but this gene call is untestable without DNA. The CDR3 totals 15 residues. The CDR3 region is CASRGTSGPWDEQFF.

The chain uses TRBV2 and TRBJ1-1. CDR3 length equals 14 residues. From germline, CDR1 is SNHLY and CDR2 FYNNEI. The CDR3 here is CASSDNLHKSEAFF.

The chain carries TRBV20-1 and TRBJ2-6; the D call from TCRdb, TRBD2, cannot be confirmed without DNA. The CDR3 spans 18 residues. Germline values: CDR1 DFQATT, CDR2 SNEGSKA (reference sequence). The CDR3 loop reads CSARLRGPTLSGANVLTF.

The V and J genes are TRBV5-1 and TRBJ2-5; the TRBD2 assignment by TCRdb is unverifiable without DNA. This CDR3 contains 16 residues. Germline lookup yields CDR1 SGHRS and CDR2 YFSETQ. The CDR3: CASSTWTSGRDETQYF.

The V gene is TRBV11-1, the J gene TRBJ2-5; the TCRdb D gene call, TRBD1, has no DNA to confirm it. The germline V gene has CDR1 SGHAT and CDR2 FQDESV (reference sequence). The CDR3 has 13 amino acids. CDR3 sequence: CASSPTGFETQYF.

The gene calls are TRBV6-1 and TRBJ2-2; TCRdb gives TRBD1 as the D gene, but with no DNA this cannot be confirmed. The germline V gene encodes CDR1 MNHNS and CDR2 SASEGT. CDR3 size: 14 residues. The CDR3 loop is CASNTGRRTGELFF.

The gene calls are TRBV11-2 and TRBJ2-2; checking the TCRdb D call of TRBD2 is not possible without DNA. This CDR3 is built from 16 residues. Germline V gene lookup returns CDR1 SGHAT and CDR2 FQNNGV. The chain's CDR3 is CASSPPTSGGAGELFF.

The chain carries TRBV4-3 and TRBJ2-7; as DNA is missing, the TRBD2 call by TCRdb cannot be tested. The CDR3 loop spans 18 amino acids. Germline loops: CDR1 LGHNA, CDR2 YSLEER. CDR3 amino acids: CASSQDRYGGPISYEQYF.

V usage is TRBV6-2 or TRBV6-3 and J usage is TRBJ2-2; TCRdb picks TRBD2, but there is no DNA to check that call. The germline V gene has CDR1 MNHEY and CDR2 SVGEGT. This CDR3 spans 17 amino acids. CDR3: CASTNSNRDLGAGELFF.

The chain couples TRBV4-3 to TRBJ2-7; TCRdb reports TRBD2, a call that lacks DNA to check it against. Germline V gene data show CDR1 as LGHNA and CDR2 as YSLEER. The length of the CDR3 is 15 residues. This CDR3 reads CASSHRREGAYEQYF.

The V gene is TRBV12-3 or TRBV12-4, the J gene TRBJ2-2; no DNA is available, so the TRBD2 call from TCRdb remains unchecked. This CDR3 region has 18 residues. The CDR3 sequence is CASSLAYGSREDTGELFF.

The chain carries TRBV6-1 and TRBJ1-1; TCRdb's D call of TRBD1 is untestable without DNA. The CDR3 is 13 amino acids. CDR1 is MNHNS, CDR2 SASEGT, per germline. This CDR3 reads CATKQQGNTEAFF.

The chain links TRBV4-3 to TRBJ2-1; the TCRdb D gene call, TRBD1, has no DNA to confirm it. There are 16 residues in the CDR3. The germline CDR1 and CDR2 sequences are LGHNA and YSLEER. The CDR3: CASSPGTGMPYNEQFF.

This chain connects TRBV6-5 to TRBJ1-1. There are 14 residues in the CDR3. CDR1 is MNHEY and CDR2 is SVGAGI in the germline V gene. The CDR3 here is CASSYGQEIIEAFF.

This chain connects TRBV6-5 to TRBJ2-1. The CDR3 extends over 19 amino acids. CDR1 MNHEY and CDR2 SVGAGI come from the germline V gene. The CDR3 is CASSYSMKTRGGPFNEQFF.

The chain couples TRBV6-2 or TRBV6-3 to TRBJ2-1; no DNA is available, so the TRBD1 call from TCRdb remains unchecked. The CDR3 is 14 residues long. Germline V gene lookup returns CDR1 MNHEY and CDR2 SVGEGT. The CDR3 is CASSYGTSGNEQFF.

The chain joins TRBV29-1 to TRBJ1-1; the TCRdb call, TRBD1, lacks DNA for checking. The CDR3 is made up of 12 amino acids. Per germline, CDR1 SQVTM and CDR2 ANQGSEA. CDR3 amino acids: CSVEGRGTEAFF. The whole variable domain, remainder taken from reference TRBV29-1 and TRBJ1-1, is SAVISQKPSRDICQRGTSLTIQCQVDSQVTMMFWYRQQPGQSLTLIATANQGSEATYESGFVIDKFPISRPNLTFSTLTVSNMSPEDSSIYLCSVEGRGTEAFFGQGTRLTVV.

The chain carries TRBV27 and TRBJ2-7; the D gene TCRdb calls, TRBD2, cannot be checked with no DNA. Germline V gives CDR1 MNHEY, CDR2 SMNVEV (reference sequence). CDR3 length equals 14 residues. CDR3 sequence: CASSFGSGSYEQYF.

The chain links TRBV19 to TRBJ1-1. The germline V gene encodes CDR1 LNHDA and CDR2 SQIVND (reference sequence). The CDR3 extends over 16 amino acids. The CDR3 sequence: CASSIGAPSLNTEAFF.

This chain's CDR3 is CASRPKGSNEQFF. The chain links TRBV12-3 or TRBV12-4 to TRBJ2-1. The CDR3 covers 13 residues.

This chain uses TRBV12-3 or TRBV12-4 with TRBJ2-2; TCRdb names TRBD1, which stays unverified in the absence of DNA. This CDR3 is built from 14 residues. CDR3 residues: CASNPAGPTGELFF.

V is TRBV12-3 or TRBV12-4 and J is TRBJ2-1; the TRBD1 assignment by TCRdb is unverifiable without DNA. The CDR3 length is 13 residues. The CDR3 region is CASTMAGLDEQFF.

The rearrangement joins TRBV2 to TRBJ2-2; TCRdb returns TRBD1, unconfirmable since there is no DNA. There are 14 residues in the CDR3. Germline V lookup: CDR1 SNHLY, CDR2 FYNNEI. CDR3 residues: CASRGQGEAGELFF.

The chain recombines TRBV6-1 with TRBJ2-1. The CDR3 runs to 14 residues. Germline V gene lookup returns CDR1 MNHNS and CDR2 SASEGT. CDR3 region: CASTGPSPYNEQFF.

This CDR3 is CASSRLGSSYGYTF. V usage is TRBV13 and J usage is TRBJ1-2. The CDR3 sequence is 14 residues long. The germline CDR1 and CDR2 sequences are PRHDT and FYEKMQ (reference sequence).

V is TRBV12-3 or TRBV12-4 and J is TRBJ2-7; the TRBD2 assignment by TCRdb is unverifiable without DNA. The CDR3 consists of 14 residues. CDR3 sequence: CASSPDYLSYEQYF.

This chain connects TRBV4-1 to TRBJ1-5. CDR3 length: 13 amino acids. In germline, CDR1 is MGHRA, CDR2 YSYEKL. CDR3: CASSHGAGQPQHF.

This rearrangement joins TRBV6-2 or TRBV6-3 to TRBJ1-1; with no DNA, the TCRdb D assignment of TRBD1 cannot be verified. Germline CDR1 and CDR2: MNHEY and SVGEGT. This CDR3 region has 13 residues. The CDR3: CASGYPTHRVEAF.